This T cell receptor (beta chain) was observed in a study of T cells in Graves' hyperthyroidism and ophthalmopathy. Study context: Peripheral blood sampling occurred at initial diagnosis, before any treatment. Study-level results: From stable hyperthyroidism, ophthalmopathy was separated by a 13 V-J model.

Per germline, CDR1 SNHLY and CDR2 FYNNEI. V gave up 10 bases and J gave up 6 bases, with 18 bases separating them. The CDR3 runs 13 residues. Researchers defined stable Graves' hyperthyroidism as no ophthalmopathy progression within 18 months. Amplified TCR beta CDR3 regions came from RNA transcripts. The HTBI primer set drove a first-round RT-PCR of the TCR CDR3. MiXCR, applied by TCRdb to the multiplex PCR reads, yields one record per CDR3 protein. The repertoire includes around 400,000 distinct CDR3 sequences, around 14% of them detected once, and over 8.5% sits in the top ten. The sample holds many counts of this clonotype. Antigen specificity is unknown.

The TCR was taken from a woman under 30 with Graves' hyperthyroidism. The chain combines TRBV2 with TRBJ1-1; D is uncertain. The specimen was blood. The CDR3 DNA sequence: TGTGCCATCCGGGGAGGTGTGTACGCTGAAGCTTTCTTT. It encodes CAIRGGVYAEAFF.